The 15 T cell receptor beta chains in this list originate from one sample, sequenced in a study of beta chain features in type 1 diabetes. The investigators reverse transcribed all of the isolated RNA, so they sequenced expressed TCRB transcripts. The protocol was immunoSEQ multiplex PCR, while the TCRdb copy is restricted to in-frame clones and leaves out a portion. The sample comprises around 280,000 clones, 14% to 15% of which are singletons, and less than 0.02% rests with the top ten. Findings and limits, study-wide: For Type 1 diabetes patients, all four CD4+ subsets carried TCRB CDR3s that were moderately but significantly shorter.

No antigens are known for them. Sequenced input: naive CD4+ T cells from blood. Every receptor here comes from a man aged 18 to 35 with type 1 diabetes.

The chain carries TRBV6-5 and TRBJ2-1; tentatively, D is TRBD2 (5 bases). This CDR3 is built from 16 residues. Trimming took 0 bases from V and 4 from J, leaving 13 bases between them. Germline CDR1 is MNHEY and CDR2 is SVGAGI. CDR3 protein: CASSYSTASPYNEQFF. DNA for the CDR3: TGTGCCAGCAGTTACTCGACGGCTAGCCCTTACAATGAGCAGTTCTTC.

This sequence joins TRBV9 and TRBJ1-2; TRBD1 matches at 7 bases. V gave up 1 base and J gave up 3 bases; unmatched junction bases: 0. From germline, CDR1 is SGDLS and CDR2 YYNGEE. The length of the CDR3 is 13 residues. CDR3 nucleotides: TGTGCCAGCAGCGTACAGGGGGACTATGGCTACACCTTC. It is translated as CASSVQGDYGYTF.

V is TRBV4-1 and J is TRBJ2-3; 11 nucleotides line up with TRBD2. From germline, CDR1 is MGHRA and CDR2 YSYEKL. J gave up 3 bases and V 1 base, and 9 bases lay outside the gene matches. The length of the CDR3 is 18 residues. The CDR3 DNA sequence: TGCGCCAGCAGCCAAGCCGAGGGACTAGCGGCGAGGACAGATACGCAGTATTTT. Translating it yields CASSQAEGLAARTDTQYF.

This rearrangement joins TRBV27 to TRBJ2-5; D is uncertain. The CDR3 loop spans 13 amino acids. V dropped 3 bases and J dropped 5 bases, with 10 bases sitting between them. The germline gives CDR1 MNHEY, CDR2 SMNVEV (reference sequence). DNA of the CDR3: TGTGCCAGCAGTTTTGGCCGTGTGGAGACCCAGTACTTC. As protein: CASSFGRVETQYF.

For the CDR3, the DNA is TGTGCCAGCAGTGGGACAACGGATACGCAGTATTTT. The encoded protein is CASSGTTDTQYF. This chain joins TRBV28 and TRBJ2-3, with D possibly TRBD1 on 6 matching bases. Germline CDR1 reads MDHEN; CDR2 reads SYDVKM. The CDR3 runs to 12 residues. The V gene lost 5 bases and the J gene lost 6 bases, with 9 bases spanning the gap.

This clone was counted only a few times. J is TRBJ2-7 and V is TRBV27, with TRBD1 identical over 7 bases. This CDR3 contains 13 residues. Germline assignment: CDR1 MNHEY and CDR2 SMNVEV (reference sequence). The junction had 5 bases not matched to a gene; V was cut back by 3 bases and J by 6 bases. DNA of the CDR3: TGTGCCAGCAGTTTTGACAGGGTGAGCGAGCAGTACTTC. Its protein is CASSFDRVSEQYF.

The chain combines TRBV27 with TRBJ2-1; D gene ambiguous. The CDR3 has 13 amino acids. Germline assignment: CDR1 MNHEY and CDR2 SMNVEV (reference sequence). V was pared by 5 bases and J by 7 bases, with 12 bases between. In nucleotides, the CDR3 is TGTGCCAGCAGTAGAGCCCGTCGGAATGAGCAGTTCTTC. Its translation: CASSRARRNEQFF.

This clone was picked up one time. This chain uses TRBV28 with TRBJ2-5, with TRBD2 as a possible D gene (6 bases). The CDR3 covers 12 residues. Germline values: CDR1 MDHEN, CDR2 SYDVKM. Trimming removed 11 bases at V and 2 bases at J, with 12 bases between. In DNA, the CDR3 is TGTGCCCCGTTGGAGGGTCAAGAGACCCAGTACTTC. Translated, it gives CAPLEGQETQYF. The full variable domain, in which reference TRBV28 and TRBJ2-5 provide the parts outside the CDR3, is DVKVTQSSRYLVKRTGEKVFLECVQDMDHENMFWYRQDPGLGLRLIYFSYDVKMKEKGDIPEGYSVSREKKERFSLILESASTNQTSMYLCAPLEGQETQYFGPGTRLLVL.

In this sample, this clone turned up a few times. The chain carries TRBV4-3 and TRBJ1-6; D unclear. The V gene lost 5 bases and the J gene lost 0 bases, with 11 bases spanning the gap. Germline assignment: CDR1 LGHNA and CDR2 YSLEER. The CDR3 consists of 16 residues. The CDR3 spells CASSFQLSSYNSPLHF. CDR3 DNA sequence: TGCGCCAGCAGCTTTCAACTGAGCTCCTATAATTCACCCCTCCACTTT.

The genes are TRBV5-1 and TRBJ2-1; tentative D call: TRBD2 (6 bases). The ends were cut back, 2 bases at V and 3 bases at J, with 12 bases in the middle. The CDR3 has 15 residues. Germline V gene data show CDR1 as SGHRS and CDR2 as YFSETQ. CDR3 in amino acids: CASSFAGSLYNEQFF. The CDR3 DNA reads as TGCGCCAGCAGCTTCGCGGGGTCCCTCTACAATGAGCAGTTCTTC.

This clone was recorded a few times. This sequence joins TRBV6-5 and TRBJ1-2; D not certain. V was pared by 6 bases and J by 4 bases, with 9 bases between. This CDR3 contains 12 residues. Germline lookup yields CDR1 MNHEY and CDR2 SVGAGI. The CDR3 loop reads CASRSTGYGYTF. The CDR3 bases are TGTGCCAGCAGATCCACCGGCTATGGCTACACCTTC.

This clone showed up just a few times. This rearrangement joins TRBV28 to TRBJ1-1, with D perhaps TRBD1 (5 bases). The V gene lost 1 base and the J gene lost 11 bases, with 11 bases spanning the gap. Germline CDR1 MDHEN, CDR2 SYDVKM. The CDR3 is 12 residues long. CDR3 nucleotides: TGTGCCAGCAGTTTATCTAAGGGGTGGGCTTTCTTT. This encodes CASSLSKGWAFF.

This clone was seen more than once but under ten times. The chain recombines TRBV27 with TRBJ2-3, with 12 bases lining up with TRBD1. V lost 8 bases, J lost 5 bases, and 5 bases stayed unmatched. CDR1 is MNHEY, CDR2 SMNVEV, per germline (reference sequence). This CDR3 contains 14 residues. The CDR3 spells CASGDRGPGDTQYF. The DNA of the CDR3 is TGTGCCAGCGGGGACAGGGGGCCTGGAGATACGCAGTATTTT.

In its sample, this clone was seen a few times. The chain employs TRBV6-6 and TRBJ1-3; tentative D call: TRBD1 (5 bases). The germline V and J ends were trimmed by 8 bases and 11 bases, with 19 bases remaining between them. The CDR3 covers 13 residues. Looked up from germline, CDR1 is MNHNY and CDR2 is SVGAGI (reference sequence). The CDR3: CASGRGLLSPIYF. The CDR3 DNA reads as TGTGCCAGCGGACGGGGACTCCTCAGCCCCATATATTTT.

CDR3 sequence reads: CASSLYKLAIYNEQFF. The CDR3 DNA is TGTGCCAGCAGCTTGTACAAATTAGCGATCTACAATGAGCAGTTCTTC. The rearrangement uses TRBV5-4 and TRBJ2-1; D might be TRBD2 (5 bases). CDR3 size: 16 residues. Germline V gene lookup returns CDR1 SGHNT and CDR2 YYREEE (reference sequence). Trimming removed 1 base at V and 3 bases at J, with 14 bases between.